Given below is one T cell receptor beta chain in context. What it binds is not known. Using immunoSEQ multiplex PCR, the repertoire was profiled, and TCRdb retains in-frame clones only, with some absent. The table has 25,000 to 35,000 clones, about nine tenths seen once; the top ten hold about 9.3%. The data were taken from a study of T cells in localized non-small cell lung cancer. Study-wide results and caveats: Density of T cells in blood, when higher, went with longer overall survival. For the top 100 tumor clones, a median about 57 also appeared in adjacent lung. Sequencing was restricted to one tumor region; therefore, heterogeneity remains possible.

CDR3 length: 14 residues. Trimming took 0 bases from V and 2 from J, leaving 8 bases between them. Looked up from germline, CDR1 is SGHRS and CDR2 is YFSETQ. The V call is TRBV5-1, the J call TRBJ1-2; D not certain. The TCR comes from a woman aged 35 to 75 with stage I lung adenocarcinoma. The specimen comprised peripheral blood, sampled before any cancer treatment. The CDR3 here is CASSLVPDNYGYTF. CDR3 DNA: TGCGCCAGCAGCTTGGTACCAGACAACTATGGCTACACCTTC.